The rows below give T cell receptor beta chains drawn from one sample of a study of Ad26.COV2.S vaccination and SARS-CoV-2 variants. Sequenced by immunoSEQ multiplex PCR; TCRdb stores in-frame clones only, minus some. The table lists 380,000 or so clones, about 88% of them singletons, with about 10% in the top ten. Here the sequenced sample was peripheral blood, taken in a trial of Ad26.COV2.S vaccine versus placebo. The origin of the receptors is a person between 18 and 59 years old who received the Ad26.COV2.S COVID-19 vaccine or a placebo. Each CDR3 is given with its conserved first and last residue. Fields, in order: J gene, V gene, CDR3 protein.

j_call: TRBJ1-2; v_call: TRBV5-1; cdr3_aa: CASKGQSAINYGYTF
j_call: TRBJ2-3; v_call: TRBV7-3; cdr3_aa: CASSSGHSSTDTQYF
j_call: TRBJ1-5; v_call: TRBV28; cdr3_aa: CASRRDSNQPQHF
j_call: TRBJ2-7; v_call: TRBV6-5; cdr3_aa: CASSNRGPHYEQYF
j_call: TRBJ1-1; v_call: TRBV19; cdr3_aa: CASSEWTGGNTEAFF
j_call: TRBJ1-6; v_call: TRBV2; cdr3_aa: CASMAGSYNSPLHF
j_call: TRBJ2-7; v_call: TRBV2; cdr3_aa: CASSVAGGDLSDEQYF
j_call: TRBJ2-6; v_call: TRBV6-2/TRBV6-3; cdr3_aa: CASSYPPQTGGRGANVLTF
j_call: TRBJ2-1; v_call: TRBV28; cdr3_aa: CASSLPAGTSYNEQFF
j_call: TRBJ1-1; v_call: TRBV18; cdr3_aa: CASSPMMGVTEAFF
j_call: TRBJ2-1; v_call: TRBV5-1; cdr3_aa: CASSSSGRAGEQFF
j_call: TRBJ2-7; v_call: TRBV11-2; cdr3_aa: CASIKPGQGAGEQYF
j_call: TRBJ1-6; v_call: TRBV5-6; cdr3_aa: CASSLVGVDSPLHF
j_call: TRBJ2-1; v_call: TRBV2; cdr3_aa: CASSWTSGSINEQFF
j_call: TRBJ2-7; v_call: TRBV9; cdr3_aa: CASSVGQGAGEQYF
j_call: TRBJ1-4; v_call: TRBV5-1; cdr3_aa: CASSLDRGAEKLFF
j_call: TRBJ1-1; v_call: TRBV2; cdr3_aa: CASSEIKNTEAFF
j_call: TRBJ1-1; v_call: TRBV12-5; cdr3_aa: CASREGMNTEAFF
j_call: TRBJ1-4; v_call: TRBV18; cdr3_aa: CASSPIKGAEKLFF
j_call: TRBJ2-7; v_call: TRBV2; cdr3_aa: CASSLDTDSYEQYF
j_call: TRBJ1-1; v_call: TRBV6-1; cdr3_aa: CASSELEGGNTEAFF
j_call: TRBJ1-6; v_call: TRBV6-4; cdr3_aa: CASSDSTGGLGPLHF
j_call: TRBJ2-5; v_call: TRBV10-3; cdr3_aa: CAISDEQGPLQETQYF
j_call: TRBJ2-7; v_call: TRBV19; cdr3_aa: CASNSGRRNEQYF
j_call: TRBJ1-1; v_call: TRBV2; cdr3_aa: CATAGVGTEAFF
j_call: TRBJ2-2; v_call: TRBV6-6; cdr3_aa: CASSYATGGGTGELFF
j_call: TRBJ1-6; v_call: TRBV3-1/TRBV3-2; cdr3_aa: CASSQTTTGYNSPLHF
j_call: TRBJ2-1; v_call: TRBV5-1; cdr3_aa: CASSSQGDEQFF
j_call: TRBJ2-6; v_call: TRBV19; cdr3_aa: CASSINLVPGANVLTF